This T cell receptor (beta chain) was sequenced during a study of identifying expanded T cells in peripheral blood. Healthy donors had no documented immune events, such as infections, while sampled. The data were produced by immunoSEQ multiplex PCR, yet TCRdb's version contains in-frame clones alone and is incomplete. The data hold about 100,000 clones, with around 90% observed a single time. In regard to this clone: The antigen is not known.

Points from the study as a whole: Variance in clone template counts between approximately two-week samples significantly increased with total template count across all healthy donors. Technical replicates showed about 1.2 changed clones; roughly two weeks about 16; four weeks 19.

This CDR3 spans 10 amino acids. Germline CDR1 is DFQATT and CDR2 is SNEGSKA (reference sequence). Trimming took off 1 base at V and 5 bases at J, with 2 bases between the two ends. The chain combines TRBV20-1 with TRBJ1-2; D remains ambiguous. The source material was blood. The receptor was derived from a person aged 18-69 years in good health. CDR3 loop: CSARGYGYTF. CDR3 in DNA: TGCAGTGCTAGAGGTTATGGCTACACCTTC.